Presented here are 23 T cell receptor beta chains from one specimen sequenced in a study of blood T cell repertoires in COVID-19 (dated by TCRdb to 2018 to 2021). The protocol used for the library was the immunoSEQ multiplex PCR assay. TCRdb took over this immuneACCESS table, retaining in-frame rearrangements with V and J assigned. Such tables are incomplete; in checked studies, under half of the missing clones stem from an unresolved V gene, and the remainder is unexplained. The table for this sample lists just over 200,000 clones; 85% to 90% of them were counted only once. Clones ranked in the top ten supply 5.5% to 7% of the sample. Material for sequencing was peripheral blood. The source is a man older than 75 with acute or convalescent COVID-19.

The rearrangement uses TRBV10-3 and TRBJ1-2; 7 bases line up with TRBD1. The CDR3 sequence is 14 residues long. The V and J ends lost 5 bases and 4 bases, in that order; junction bases with no gene match: 7. Germline-derived CDR1 and CDR2 are ENHRY and SYGVKD. CDR3 amino acids: CAISRQGESYGYTF. As DNA, the CDR3 is TGTGCCATCAGTAGACAGGGTGAGAGCTATGGCTACACCTTC.

The gene calls are TRBV11-3 and TRBJ2-1; 7 bases are shared with TRBD2. The CDR3 loop spans 17 amino acids. The germline gives CDR1 SGHNT, CDR2 YENEEA. V was clipped by 5 bases and J by 4 bases; unmatched bases: 14. This CDR3 is CASSRSGIDKRYNEQFF. In nucleotides, the CDR3 is TGTGCCAGCAGCCGGAGCGGGATCGACAAACGGTACAATGAGCAGTTCTTC.

The rearrangement joins TRBV7-2 to TRBJ1-2, with a possible D match to TRBD1 (5 bases). The germline gives CDR1 SGHTA, CDR2 FQGNSA. V was trimmed by 6 bases and J by 2 bases, leaving 13 bases between them. The CDR3 has 14 residues. The CDR3 region is CASSKGGGNYGYTF. The CDR3 bases are TGTGCCAGCAGTAAAGGTGGGGGGAACTATGGCTACACCTTC.

This clone was counted once. V gene TRBV5-4 combines with J gene TRBJ1-4; D not certain. This CDR3 has 14 amino acids. V lost 4 bases and J 11 bases, leaving 18 bases between the germline ends. The germline V gene has CDR1 SGHNT and CDR2 YYREEE (reference sequence). CDR3 in amino acids: CASSKQNEVGKLFF. CDR3 nucleotide sequence: TGTGCCAGCAGCAAGCAAAACGAGGTCGGGAAACTGTTTTTT.

V and J are TRBV7-7 and TRBJ2-7; 7 nucleotides line up with TRBD1. The CDR3 length is 15 residues. Germline V gene data show CDR1 as SSHAT and CDR2 as FNYEAQ (reference sequence). Written as DNA, the CDR3 is TGTGCTAGCAGCTTTCATTTGGACAGGCCCTACGAGCAGTACGTC. Its protein product is CASSFHLDRPYEQYV.

The genes are TRBV7-2 and TRBJ2-1, with 8 bases aligning to TRBD1. After removal of 4 bases from V and 0 bases from J, the junction contained 2 bases not matched to a gene. Germline assignment: CDR1 SGHTA and CDR2 FQGNSA. The CDR3 is made up of 15 amino acids. The CDR3 loop is CASSWDRSSYNEQFF. The CDR3 DNA reads TGTGCCAGCAGCTGGGACAGGAGCTCCTACAATGAGCAGTTCTTC. Looking up the rest from reference TRBV7-2 and TRBJ2-1 gives the full variable domain: GAGVSQSPSNKVTEKGKDVELRCDPISGHTALYWYRQSLGQGLEFLIYFQGNSAPDKSGLPSDRFSAERTGGSVSTLTIQRTQQEDSAVYLCASSWDRSSYNEQFFGPGTRLTVL.

The chain employs TRBV18 and TRBJ1-1, with D unresolved. The CDR3 runs 12 residues. Germline lookup yields CDR1 KGHSH and CDR2 LQKENI. V was trimmed by 3 bases and J by 1 base, leaving 3 bases between them. The CDR3 DNA follows: TGTGCCAGCTCACCTCAGAACACTGAAGCTTTCTTT. This codes for CASSPQNTEAFF.

The chain recombines TRBV6-2 or TRBV6-3 with TRBJ2-3; 9 bases match TRBD1. The CDR3 covers 17 residues. Unmatched junction bases numbered 8, after V lost 2 bases and J lost 2 bases. The germline V gene has CDR1 MNHEY and CDR2 SVGEGT. CDR3 region: CASSYGRQGVVTDTQYF. The CDR3 DNA reads TGTGCCAGCAGTTACGGGAGACAGGGGGTCGTCACAGATACGCAGTATTTT.

The genes are TRBV16 and TRBJ2-7; 7 nucleotides agree with TRBD2. Germline assignment: CDR1 KGHSY and CDR2 FQNENV. The ends lost 0 bases at V and 3 bases at J; junction bases unmatched: 5. This CDR3 is 15 amino acids long. CDR3 protein: CASSQSVSGDYEQYV. The CDR3 DNA reads as TGTGCCAGCAGCCAATCTGTGAGCGGGGACTACGAGCAGTACGTC.

The sample holds many counts of this clone. The V gene is TRBV9, the J gene TRBJ2-2, with 7 bases lining up with TRBD2. CDR3 length equals 16 residues. Germline CDR1 reads SGDLS; CDR2 reads YYNGEE. V lost 4 bases and J lost 4; bases outside the gene matches: 10. As DNA, the CDR3 is TGTGCCAGCAGCCCCTATGGGTCGGGGGGCACCGGGGAGCTGTTTTTT. This codes for CASSPYGSGGTGELFF.

The chain links TRBV6-4 to TRBJ1-2, with no clear D. Germline V gives CDR1 MRHNA, CDR2 SNTAGT. The CDR3 is made up of 13 amino acids. The V end lost 7 bases, the J end lost 1 base, and 10 bases lay between the germline ends. This CDR3 reads CASKAGLNYGYTF. CDR3 sequence (DNA): TGTGCCAGCAAGGCAGGACTTAACTATGGCTACACCTTC.

CDR3 protein: CASKPQFTEAFF. As DNA, the CDR3 is TGTGCCAGCAAGCCACAGTTCACTGAAGCTTTCTTT. The chain links TRBV28 to TRBJ1-1, with D unresolved. Germline values: CDR1 MDHEN, CDR2 SYDVKM. The V end was cut by 7 bases, the J end by 4 bases, with 10 bases between. CDR3 length: 12 amino acids.

This clone was seen once. J is TRBJ2-3 and V is TRBV4-2; D is unresolved. In germline, CDR1 is LGHNA, CDR2 YNFKEQ. The ends were cut back, 0 bases at V and 8 bases at J, with 12 bases in the middle. The CDR3 length is 14 residues. The CDR3, as DNA: TGTGCCAGCAGCCAAGATCGGAGAGCCGGTACGCAGTATTTT. Protein sequence: CASSQDRRAGTQYF.

The chain is built from TRBV6-5 and TRBJ2-2; 9 nucleotides agree with TRBD1. V was pared by 0 bases and J by 8 bases, with 7 bases of the junction left unmatched. The CDR3 totals 16 residues. Germline-derived CDR1 and CDR2 are MNHEY and SVGAGI. The DNA for the CDR3 is TGTGCCAGCAGTTACTCGAAACAGGGGGCTGGAGGGGAGCTGTTTTTT. Its protein is CASSYSKQGAGGELFF.

This clone was seen a few times. This CDR3 is CASSPSGSWVGGQFF. CDR3 coding DNA: TGTGCCAGCAGCCCTAGCGGGAGTTGGGTCGGGGGTCAGTTCTTC. V usage is TRBV5-4 and J usage is TRBJ2-1; 10 bases are shared with TRBD2. Germline CDR1 is SGHNT and CDR2 is YYREEE (reference sequence). J lost 13 bases, V lost 4 bases, and 14 bases had no gene match. CDR3 size: 15 residues.

The chain has TRBV5-1 and TRBJ2-7; TRBD2 aligns across 7 bases. Germline V lookup: CDR1 SGHRS, CDR2 YFSETQ. The CDR3 contains 14 residues. V shed 3 bases, J shed 4 bases, and the junction held 7 bases outside the gene matches. The CDR3 spells CASSSIAGLYEQYF. CDR3 coding DNA: TGCGCCAGCAGCTCGATAGCGGGTTTGTACGAGCAGTACTTC.

The chain links TRBV9 to TRBJ2-1; 12 nucleotides line up with TRBD2. CDR3 length: 15 amino acids. The J segment lost 6 bases and the V segment lost 4 bases, leaving 5 bases of the junction unmatched. Germline-derived CDR1 and CDR2 are SGDLS and YYNGEE. CDR3: CASSTRTSGVNEQFF. Written as DNA, the CDR3 is TGTGCCAGCAGCACCCGGACTAGCGGGGTCAATGAGCAGTTCTTC.

The count of this clone is one. CDR3 protein: CASSLRGGPNTGELFF. In DNA, the CDR3 is TGTGCCAGCAGCCTTAGAGGGGGCCCGAACACCGGGGAGCTGTTTTTT. The chain employs TRBV7-9 and TRBJ2-2, with TRBD1 matching 7 bases. Germline-derived CDR1 and CDR2 are SEHNR and FQNEAQ (reference sequence). V lost 5 bases and J lost 0; bases outside the gene matches: 6. The CDR3 sequence is 16 residues long.

This chain connects TRBV5-1 to TRBJ2-7, with 10 bases that match TRBD1. In germline, CDR1 is SGHRS, CDR2 YFSETQ. V shed 4 bases and J 4 bases; nucleotides not matched to a gene: 11. The CDR3 contains 16 residues. The CDR3 nucleotides read TGCGCCAGCAGCCTTTCACCTCGGACAGGGGGATACGAGCAGTACGTC. Residues: CASSLSPRTGGYEQYV.

The CDR3: CASSNQRQKQYF. In DNA form, the CDR3 reads TGTGCCAGTAGTAACCAGAGACAGAAGCAGTACTTC. The rearrangement uses TRBV19 and TRBJ2-7; possible D gene TRBD1, 5 bases. The CDR3 contains 12 residues. Germline V gene data show CDR1 as LNHDA and CDR2 as SQIVND (reference sequence). V lost 4 bases and J 8 bases, leaving 12 bases between the germline ends.

Written as DNA, the CDR3 is TGCGCCAGCAGCGCCGGGGCGGGGAGCCAAGAGACCCAGTACTTC. Translation gives CASSAGAGSQETQYF. This chain uses TRBV5-1 with TRBJ2-5; possible D gene TRBD2, 6 bases. Trimming left V 4 bases short and J 1 base short, with 14 bases between. CDR3 length: 15 amino acids. Germline CDR1 is SGHRS and CDR2 is YFSETQ.

This clone was seen a handful of times. This CDR3 reads CASSHTRQTSGSSYEQYF. The DNA of the CDR3 is TGTGCCAGCAGTCATACGCGGCAAACTAGCGGGAGCTCCTACGAGCAGTACTTC. This sequence joins TRBV27 and TRBJ2-7; TRBD2 matches 11 bases. V gave up 5 bases and J gave up 0 bases; unmatched junction bases: 12. Germline CDR1 reads MNHEY; CDR2 reads SMNVEV (reference sequence). CDR3 size: 18 residues.

The table lists this clone with a count of one. This chain connects TRBV7-3 to TRBJ2-6, with 12 bases that match TRBD2. The CDR3 contains 20 residues. Germline CDR1 reads SGHTA; CDR2 reads FQGTGA. V dropped 2 bases and J dropped 0; count of bases not matched to a gene: 8. DNA of the CDR3: TGTGCCAGCAGCTTATGGGCTAGCGGGAGGGCGAGCTCTGGGGCCAACGTCCTGACTTTC. It yields the protein CASSLWASGRASSGANVLTF.